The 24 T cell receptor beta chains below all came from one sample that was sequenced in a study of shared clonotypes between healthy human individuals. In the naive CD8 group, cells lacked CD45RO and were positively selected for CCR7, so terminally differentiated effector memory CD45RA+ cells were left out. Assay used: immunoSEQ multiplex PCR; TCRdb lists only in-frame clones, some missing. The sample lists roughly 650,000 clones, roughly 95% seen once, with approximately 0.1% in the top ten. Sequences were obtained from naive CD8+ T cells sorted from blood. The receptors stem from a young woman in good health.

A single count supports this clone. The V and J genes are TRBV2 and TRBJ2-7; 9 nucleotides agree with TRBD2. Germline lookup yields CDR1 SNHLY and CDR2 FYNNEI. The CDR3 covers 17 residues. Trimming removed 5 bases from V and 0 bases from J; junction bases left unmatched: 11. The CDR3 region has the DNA TGTGCCAGCAGTCACCGCAGACTAGCGGTCCGCTCCTACGAGCAGTACTTC. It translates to CASSHRRLAVRSYEQYF.

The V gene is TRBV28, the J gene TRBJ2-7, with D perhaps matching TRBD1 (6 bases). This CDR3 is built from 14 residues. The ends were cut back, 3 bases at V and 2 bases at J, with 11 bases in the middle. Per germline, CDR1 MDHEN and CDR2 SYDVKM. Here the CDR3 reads CASSFWDTAYEQYF. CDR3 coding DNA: TGTGCCAGCAGTTTTTGGGACACCGCCTACGAGCAGTACTTC.

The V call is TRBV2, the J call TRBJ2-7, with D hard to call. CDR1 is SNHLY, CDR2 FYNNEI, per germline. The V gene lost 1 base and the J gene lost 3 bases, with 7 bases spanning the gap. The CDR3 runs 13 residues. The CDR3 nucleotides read TGTGCCAGCAGTGAAGGCGTCAGCTACGAGCAGTACTTC. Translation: CASSEGVSYEQYF. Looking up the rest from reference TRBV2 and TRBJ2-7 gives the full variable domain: EPEVTQTPSHQVTQMGQEVILRCVPISNHLYFYWYRQILGQKVEFLVSFYNNEISEKSEIFDDQFSVERPDGSNFTLKIRSTKLEDSAMYFCASSEGVSYEQYFGPGTRLTVT.

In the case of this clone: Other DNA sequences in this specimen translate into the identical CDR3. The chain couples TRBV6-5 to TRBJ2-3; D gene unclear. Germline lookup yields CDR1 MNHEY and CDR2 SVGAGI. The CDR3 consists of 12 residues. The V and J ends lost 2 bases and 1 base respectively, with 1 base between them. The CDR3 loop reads CASSYGTDTQYF. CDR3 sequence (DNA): TGTGCCAGCAGTTACGGCACAGATACGCAGTATTTT.

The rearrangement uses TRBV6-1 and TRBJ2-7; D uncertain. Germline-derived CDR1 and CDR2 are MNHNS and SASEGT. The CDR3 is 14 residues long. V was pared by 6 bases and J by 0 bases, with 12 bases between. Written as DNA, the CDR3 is TGTGCCAGCAGACGCCAGGCCAACTCCTACGAGCAGTACTTC. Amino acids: CASRRQANSYEQYF.

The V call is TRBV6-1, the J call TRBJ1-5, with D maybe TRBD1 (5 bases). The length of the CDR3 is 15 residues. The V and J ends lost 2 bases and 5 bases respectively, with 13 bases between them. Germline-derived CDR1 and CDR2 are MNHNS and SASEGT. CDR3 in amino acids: CASSEIRDYHQPQHF. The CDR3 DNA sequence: TGTGCCAGCAGTGAAATTCGGGACTATCATCAGCCCCAGCATTTT.

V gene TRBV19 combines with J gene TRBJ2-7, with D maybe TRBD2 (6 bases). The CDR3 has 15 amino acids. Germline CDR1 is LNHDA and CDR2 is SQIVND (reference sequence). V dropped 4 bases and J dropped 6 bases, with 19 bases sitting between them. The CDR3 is CASSTPRDSVGEQYF. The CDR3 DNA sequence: TGTGCCAGTAGTACCCCCCGGGACTCGGTCGGCGAGCAGTACTTC.

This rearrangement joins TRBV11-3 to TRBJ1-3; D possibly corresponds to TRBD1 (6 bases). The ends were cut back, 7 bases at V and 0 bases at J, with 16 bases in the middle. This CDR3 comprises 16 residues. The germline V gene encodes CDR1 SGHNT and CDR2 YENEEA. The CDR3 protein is CASILKKGGSGNTIYF. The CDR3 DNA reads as TGTGCCAGCATCCTAAAAAAGGGGGGCTCTGGAAACACCATATATTTT.

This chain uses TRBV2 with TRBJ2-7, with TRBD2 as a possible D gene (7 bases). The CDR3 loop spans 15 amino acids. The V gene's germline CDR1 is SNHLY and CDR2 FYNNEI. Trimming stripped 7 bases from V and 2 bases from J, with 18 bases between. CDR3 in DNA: TGTGCCAGCACCCAAGGGGGGGGTTTAACCTACGAGCAGTACTTC. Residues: CASTQGGGLTYEQYF.

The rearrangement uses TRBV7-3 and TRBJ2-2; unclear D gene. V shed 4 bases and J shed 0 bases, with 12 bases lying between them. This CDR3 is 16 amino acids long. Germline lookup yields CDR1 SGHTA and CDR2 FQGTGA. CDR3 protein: CASSSDDPSNTGELFF. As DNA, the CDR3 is TGTGCCAGCAGCTCAGATGACCCTTCGAACACCGGGGAGCTGTTTTTT.

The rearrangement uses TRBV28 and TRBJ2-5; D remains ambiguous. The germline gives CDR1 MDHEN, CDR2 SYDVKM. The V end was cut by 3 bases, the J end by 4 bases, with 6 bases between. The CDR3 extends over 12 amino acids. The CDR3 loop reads CASSFPLETQYF. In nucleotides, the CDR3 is TGTGCCAGCAGTTTTCCCCTAGAGACCCAGTACTTC.

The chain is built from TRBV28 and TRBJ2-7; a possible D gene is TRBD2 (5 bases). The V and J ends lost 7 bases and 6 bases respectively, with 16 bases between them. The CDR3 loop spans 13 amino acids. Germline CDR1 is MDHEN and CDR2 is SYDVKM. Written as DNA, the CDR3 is TGTGCCAGCACTGGGAGAGCCGCATCCGAGCAGTACTTC. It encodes CASTGRAASEQYF.

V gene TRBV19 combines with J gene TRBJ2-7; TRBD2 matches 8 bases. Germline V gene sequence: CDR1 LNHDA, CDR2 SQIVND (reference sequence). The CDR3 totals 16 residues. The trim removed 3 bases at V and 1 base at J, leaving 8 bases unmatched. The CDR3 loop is CASSISGGRLSYEQYF. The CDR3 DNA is TGTGCCAGTAGTATCTCGGGGGGGCGTCTTTCCTACGAGCAGTACTTC. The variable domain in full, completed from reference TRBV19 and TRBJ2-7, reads DGGITQSPKYLFRKEGQNVTLSCEQNLNHDAMYWYRQDPGQGLRLIYYSQIVNDFQKGDIAEGYSVSREKKESFPLTVTSAQKNPTAFYLCASSISGGRLSYEQYFGPGTRLTVT.

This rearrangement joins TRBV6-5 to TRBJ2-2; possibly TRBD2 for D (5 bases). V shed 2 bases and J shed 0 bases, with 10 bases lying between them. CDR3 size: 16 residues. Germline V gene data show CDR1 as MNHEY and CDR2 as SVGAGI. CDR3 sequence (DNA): TGTGCCAGCAGTTACCTGGCGGGCGCGAACACCGGGGAGCTGTTTTTT. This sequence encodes CASSYLAGANTGELFF.

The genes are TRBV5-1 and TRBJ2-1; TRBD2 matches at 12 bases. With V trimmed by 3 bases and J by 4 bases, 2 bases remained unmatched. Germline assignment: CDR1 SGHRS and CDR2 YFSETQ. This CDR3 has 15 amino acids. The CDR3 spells CASSWTSGDYNEQFF. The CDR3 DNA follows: TGCGCCAGCAGCTGGACTAGCGGGGATTACAATGAGCAGTTCTTC.

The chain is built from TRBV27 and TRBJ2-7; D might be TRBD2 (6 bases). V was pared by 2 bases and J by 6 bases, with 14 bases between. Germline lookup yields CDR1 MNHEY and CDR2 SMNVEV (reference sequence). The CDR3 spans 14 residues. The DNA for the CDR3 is TGTGCCAGCAGTTTAGTAGGGACTTCCGGCGAGCAGTACTTC. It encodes CASSLVGTSGEQYF.

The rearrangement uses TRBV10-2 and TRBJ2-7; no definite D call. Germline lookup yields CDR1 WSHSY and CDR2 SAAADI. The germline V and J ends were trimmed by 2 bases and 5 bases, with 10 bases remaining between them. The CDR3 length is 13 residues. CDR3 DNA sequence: TGCGCCAGCAGTGAGATGGAATCTCACGAGCAGTACTTC. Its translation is CASSEMESHEQYF.

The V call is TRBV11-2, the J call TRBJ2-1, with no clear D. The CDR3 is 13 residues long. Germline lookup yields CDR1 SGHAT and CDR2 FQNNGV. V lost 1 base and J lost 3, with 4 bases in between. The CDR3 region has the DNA TGTGCCAGCAGCTTAGGAGTCTACAATGAGCAGTTCTTC. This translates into CASSLGVYNEQFF.

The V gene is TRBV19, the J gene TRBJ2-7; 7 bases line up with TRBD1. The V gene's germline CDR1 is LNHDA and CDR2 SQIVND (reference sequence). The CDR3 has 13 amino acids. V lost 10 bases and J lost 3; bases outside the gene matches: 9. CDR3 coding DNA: TGTGCCACCTCCGGGACAGACATCTACGAGCAGTACTTC. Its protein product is CATSGTDIYEQYF.

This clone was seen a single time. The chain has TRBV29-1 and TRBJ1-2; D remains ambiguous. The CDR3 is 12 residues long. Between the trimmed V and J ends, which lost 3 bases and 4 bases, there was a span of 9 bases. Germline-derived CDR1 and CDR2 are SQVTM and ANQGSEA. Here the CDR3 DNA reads TGCAGCGTTGATCAGGCCGCCTATGGCTACACCTTC. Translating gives CSVDQAAYGYTF.

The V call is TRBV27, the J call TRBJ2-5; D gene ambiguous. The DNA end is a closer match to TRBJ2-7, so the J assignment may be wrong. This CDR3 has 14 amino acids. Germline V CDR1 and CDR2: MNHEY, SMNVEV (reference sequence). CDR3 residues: CASSRLGWSYEQYF. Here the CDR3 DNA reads TGTGCCAGCAGTCGACTTGGCTGGTCCTACGAGCAGTACTTC.

The CDR3 DNA sequence: TGTGCCAGCAGCCCCGGCGGGGCCTATGGCTACACCTTC. This codes for CASSPGGAYGYTF. V is TRBV5-4 and J is TRBJ1-2; perhaps TRBD1 as D (5 bases). Trimming took 4 bases from V and 4 from J, leaving 11 bases between them. The CDR3 loop spans 13 amino acids. In germline, CDR1 is SGHNT, CDR2 YYREEE (reference sequence).

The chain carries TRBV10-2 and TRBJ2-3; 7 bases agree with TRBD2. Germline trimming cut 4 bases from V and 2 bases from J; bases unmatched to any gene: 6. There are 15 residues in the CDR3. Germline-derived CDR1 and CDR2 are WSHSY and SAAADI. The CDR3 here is CASSGGGAPTDTQYF. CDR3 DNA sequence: TGCGCCAGCAGTGGGGGGGGAGCACCCACAGATACGCAGTATTTT.

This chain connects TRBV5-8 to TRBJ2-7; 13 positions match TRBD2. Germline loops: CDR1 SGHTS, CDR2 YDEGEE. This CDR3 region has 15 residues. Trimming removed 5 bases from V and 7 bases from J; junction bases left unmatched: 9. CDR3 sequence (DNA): TGTGCCAGCAGTTCAGGACTAGCGGGAGACCCGGAGCAGTACTTC. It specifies CASSSGLAGDPEQYF.